This T cell receptor beta chain was retrieved from a study of blood T cell repertoires in COVID-19. Study background: The samples span acute and convalescent COVID-19 from the United States, Italy and Spain. From T cells, B-cell-depleted T cells, or PBMCs came the material, which was cDNA or gDNA.

The CDR3 is 15 residues long. The germline gives CDR1 LGHNA, CDR2 YSLEER. The J segment lost 1 base and the V segment lost 1 base, leaving 3 bases of the junction unmatched. Original processing methods: Amplification of reference gene primers provided the estimated nucleated cell counts. Repertoires were generated with immunoSEQ multiplex PCR, while TCRdb's copy carries only in-frame clones and drops some. For V, J and clone size, that table is used; D and trimming come from the DNA. The repertoire has roughly 200,000 clones, around 76% of them found once; the top ten carry approximately 9%. This chain connects TRBV4-3 to TRBJ2-7, with TRBD1 matching 8 bases. Sequencing was performed on peripheral blood. The source of this sequence is a woman in her forties or fifties with active or convalescent COVID-19. The CDR3 DNA is TGCGCCAGCAGCCAAGGGACAGGGCCGTCCTACGAGCAGTACTTC. Protein sequence: CASSQGTGPSYEQYF.